These 31 T cell receptor beta chains share one sample of origin, sequenced in a study of memory CD4+ T cells and cytomegalovirus serostatus. Single viable CD3+CD4+CD8-CD45RO+ cells were sorted as the memory CD4+ T cells. The table came from immunoSEQ multiplex PCR; TCRdb's copy has only in-frame clones and leaves some out. The data contain roughly 28,000 clones, roughly three quarters of them seen just once; the ten biggest clones take up around 1%. The sequenced sample consisted of memory CD4+ T cells from blood. These receptors all come from an adult in good health and CMV-seronegative.

This clone was recorded once. The V gene is TRBV11-3, the J gene TRBJ2-2; weak D call: TRBD2 (5 bases). This CDR3 has 15 amino acids. The V end lost 5 bases, the J end lost 2 bases, and 12 bases lay between the germline ends. Germline values: CDR1 SGHNT, CDR2 YENEEA. CDR3 residues: CASSPRTGNTGELFF. The CDR3 DNA sequence: TGTGCCAGCAGCCCTAGGACTGGAAACACCGGGGAGCTGTTTTTT.

The V and J genes are TRBV5-6 and TRBJ2-5; possible D gene TRBD1, 6 bases. The V and J ends lost 2 bases and 3 bases respectively, with 8 bases between them. The CDR3 has 13 amino acids. Germline V gene lookup returns CDR1 SGHDT and CDR2 YYEEEE. CDR3 loop: CASSFGQKETQYF. In nucleotides, the CDR3 is TGTGCCAGCAGCTTTGGACAGAAAGAGACCCAGTACTTC.

The J gene is TRBJ2-1, the V gene TRBV18, with a weak D call TRBD1 (5 bases). The germline V gene encodes CDR1 KGHSH and CDR2 LQKENI. V shed 1 base and J shed 9 bases, with 7 bases lying between them. The CDR3 consists of 12 residues. This CDR3 reads CASSPQQVEQFF. For the CDR3, the DNA is TGTGCCAGCTCACCACAACAGGTTGAGCAGTTCTTC.

This clone has a handful of counts. The genes are TRBV30 and TRBJ2-5; D uncertain. Looked up from germline, CDR1 is GTSNPN and CDR2 is SVGIG (reference sequence). The germline V and J ends were trimmed by 2 bases and 2 bases, with 12 bases remaining between them. The CDR3 length is 14 residues. The CDR3 sequence is CAWSLGLEQETQYF. The CDR3 DNA is TGTGCCTGGAGTCTAGGGCTTGAGCAAGAGACCCAGTACTTC.

J is TRBJ2-3 and V is TRBV5-1; 8 bases fit TRBD2. The germline V gene encodes CDR1 SGHRS and CDR2 YFSETQ. V was pared by 2 bases and J by 4 bases, with 9 bases of the junction left unmatched. The CDR3 runs to 16 residues. The CDR3 region is CASSLTAGVGADTQYF. The CDR3 DNA reads as TGCGCCAGCAGCTTAACAGCGGGAGTGGGAGCAGATACGCAGTATTTT.

The chain couples TRBV7-9 to TRBJ2-3; D unclear. This CDR3 has 13 amino acids. In germline, CDR1 is SEHNR, CDR2 FQNEAQ (reference sequence). V lost 1 base and J 5 bases, leaving 7 bases between the germline ends. DNA of the CDR3: TGTGCCAGCAGCTTAGGGGGAAGAGATACGCAGTATTTT. This translates into CASSLGGRDTQYF. Full variable domain (remainder filled in from reference TRBV7-9 and TRBJ2-3): DTGVSQNPRHKITKRGQNVTFRCDPISEHNRLYWYRQTLGQGPEFLTYFQNEAQLEKSRLLSDRFSAERPKGSFSTLEIQRTEQGDSAMYLCASSLGGRDTQYFGPGTRLTVL.

The chain carries TRBV5-6 and TRBJ2-1; D not resolved. The CDR3 extends over 14 amino acids. With 1 base removed from V and 0 bases from J, the gap between germline ends came to 5 bases. Germline V gene data show CDR1 as SGHDT and CDR2 as YYEEEE. CDR3: CASSLLGSYNEQFF. As DNA, the CDR3 is TGTGCCAGCAGCTTGTTGGGCTCCTACAATGAGCAGTTCTTC.

The V gene is TRBV6-1, the J gene TRBJ1-1, with D possibly TRBD1 on 6 matching bases. V was pared by 8 bases and J by 2 bases, with 12 bases between. The germline V gene encodes CDR1 MNHNS and CDR2 SASEGT. The CDR3 has 13 amino acids. CDR3 in DNA: TGTGCCAGCCTCCTACAGGGAAACACTGAAGCTTTCTTT. It specifies CASLLQGNTEAFF.

This sequence joins TRBV7-2 and TRBJ2-7; 9 bases map to TRBD1. J was trimmed by 0 bases and V by 4 bases; bases with no gene match: 10. The germline gives CDR1 SGHTA, CDR2 FQGNSA. This CDR3 contains 17 residues. Here the CDR3 DNA reads TGTGCCAGCAGCTCCCACGGGACAGGGCCCCTCTCCTACGAGCAGTACTTC. Protein: CASSSHGTGPLSYEQYF.

This clone appeared a few times. V usage is TRBV7-2 and J usage is TRBJ2-1, with 14 nucleotides matching TRBD2. V was pared by 1 base and J by 3 bases, with 5 bases of the junction left unmatched. Germline V gene lookup returns CDR1 SGHTA and CDR2 FQGNSA. The CDR3 extends over 18 amino acids. The CDR3 region is CASSLEGTSGRFYNEQFF. In nucleotides, the CDR3 is TGTGCCAGCAGCTTAGAGGGGACTAGCGGGAGATTCTACAATGAGCAGTTCTTC.

The chain has TRBV7-2 and TRBJ1-1; a weak D match, TRBD1 (5 bases). The CDR3 is 15 amino acids. Trimming removed 6 bases at V and 0 bases at J, with 14 bases between. Germline values: CDR1 SGHTA, CDR2 FQGNSA. The CDR3, as DNA: TGTGCCAGCAGGAGGCCGGGACTCATGAACACTGAAGCTTTCTTT. This codes for CASRRPGLMNTEAFF.

This chain uses TRBV18 with TRBJ2-7, with 10 bases aligning to TRBD1. Germline V CDR1 and CDR2: KGHSH, LQKENI. The CDR3 length is 15 residues. V dropped 2 bases and J dropped 4; count of bases not matched to a gene: 5. The CDR3 protein is CASSPTTGGFYEQYF. In DNA, the CDR3 is TGTGCCAGCTCACCAACGACAGGGGGCTTTTACGAGCAGTACTTC.

The chain carries TRBV7-2 and TRBJ1-4, with 7 nucleotides matching TRBD1. Germline CDR1 is SGHTA and CDR2 is FQGNSA. Losses at the gene ends were 4 bases for V and 0 bases for J; bases not matched to a gene: 2. The length of the CDR3 is 15 residues. The chain's CDR3 is CASSWGTATNEKLFF. In DNA, the CDR3 is TGTGCCAGCAGCTGGGGGACAGCAACTAATGAAAAACTGTTTTTT.

This clone turned up a few times. The rearrangement links TRBV10-3 to TRBJ2-5; a possible D gene is TRBD1 (7 bases). From germline, CDR1 is ENHRY and CDR2 SYGVKD. V lost 0 bases to trimming and J lost 5 bases, with 13 bases between them. This CDR3 has 15 residues. The CDR3 protein is CAISESGGGGETQYF. CDR3 DNA sequence: TGTGCCATCAGTGAGTCAGGGGGCGGAGGGGAGACCCAGTACTTC.

The chain uses TRBV7-2 and TRBJ2-3; a possible D gene is TRBD2 (5 bases). The germline V and J ends were trimmed by 1 base and 4 bases, with 6 bases remaining between them. CDR3 length: 13 residues. CDR1 SGHTA and CDR2 FQGNSA come from the germline V gene. CDR3 DNA: TGTGCCAGCAGCTTAGAGGGAGCAGATACGCAGTATTTT. Encoded protein: CASSLEGADTQYF.

The J gene is TRBJ2-4, the V gene TRBV4-2; 10 nucleotides agree with TRBD2. Germline V gene data show CDR1 as LGHNA and CDR2 as YNFKEQ. This CDR3 has 15 residues. V lost 0 bases, J lost 8 bases, and 4 bases stayed unmatched. The CDR3: CASSQEAAGGYIQYF. DNA for the CDR3: TGTGCCAGCAGCCAAGAGGCAGCGGGGGGGTACATTCAGTACTTC.

The chain combines TRBV7-9 with TRBJ2-1, with 10 nucleotides matching TRBD2. Germline V gives CDR1 SEHNR, CDR2 FQNEAQ (reference sequence). Germline trimming cut 5 bases from V and 5 bases from J; bases unmatched to any gene: 6. The CDR3 has 15 residues. The CDR3 DNA reads TGTGCCAGCAGCCCACTAGCGGGGTATGACAATGAGCAGTTCTTC. It encodes CASSPLAGYDNEQFF.

The chain combines TRBV16 with TRBJ2-7, with D possibly TRBD2 on 6 matching bases. CDR1 is KGHSY, CDR2 FQNENV, per germline. V dropped 4 bases and J dropped 3 bases, with 16 bases sitting between them. The CDR3 runs 15 residues. The CDR3 DNA reads as TGTGCCAGCAGCCCCCTAGGCGGGGCAAGCTACGAGCAGTACTTC. As protein: CASSPLGGASYEQYF.

This clone has only one observation. The chain couples TRBV20-1 to TRBJ2-1; maybe TRBD1 (6 bases). V gave up 2 bases and J gave up 7 bases, with 6 bases separating them. The CDR3 extends over 11 amino acids. Germline assignment: CDR1 DFQATT and CDR2 SNEGSKA (reference sequence). CDR3 amino acids: CSARQGNEQFF. CDR3 DNA sequence: TGCAGTGCTAGACAGGGGAATGAGCAGTTCTTC.

The chain couples TRBV5-4 to TRBJ2-2; possibly TRBD1 or TRBD2 for D (5 bases each). The CDR3 is made up of 15 amino acids. The germline V and J ends were trimmed by 7 bases and 0 bases, with 13 bases remaining between them. The germline gives CDR1 SGHNT, CDR2 YYREEE (reference sequence). The CDR3 loop reads CASFRGGANTGELFF. The CDR3 DNA reads as TGTGCCAGCTTTCGTGGGGGAGCGAACACCGGGGAGCTGTTTTTT.

This chain joins TRBV27 and TRBJ1-3; D remains unclear. There are 15 residues in the CDR3. The V end was cut by 5 bases, the J end by 0 bases, with 11 bases between. Germline values: CDR1 MNHEY, CDR2 SMNVEV (reference sequence). CDR3 sequence (DNA): TGTGCCAGCAGTACCAGGATGACCTCTGGAAACACCATATATTTT. Its translation: CASSTRMTSGNTIYF.

The rearrangement joins TRBV7-6 to TRBJ2-5; the D gene could be TRBD1 or TRBD2 (5 bases each). The V end was cut by 1 base, the J end by 4 bases, with 7 bases between. Germline lookup yields CDR1 SGHVS and CDR2 FNYEAQ. The length of the CDR3 is 13 residues. CDR3 in amino acids: CASSLDGTETQYF. Here the CDR3 DNA reads TGTGCCAGCAGCTTAGACGGGACAGAGACCCAGTACTTC.

In nucleotides, the CDR3 is TGTGCCAGCAGCCAAGTTTCTCTCACTGAAGCTTTCTTT. Translating it yields CASSQVSLTEAFF. The V and J genes are TRBV5-4 and TRBJ1-1; unclear D gene. This CDR3 spans 13 amino acids. Germline V lookup: CDR1 SGHNT, CDR2 YYREEE (reference sequence). V gave up 4 bases and J gave up 4 bases, with 11 bases separating them.

The chain combines TRBV9 with TRBJ2-3, with a tentative D call TRBD2 (7 bases). Trimming stripped 1 base from V and 5 bases from J, with 17 bases between. The CDR3 length is 16 residues. The V gene's germline CDR1 is SGDLS and CDR2 YYNGEE. This CDR3 reads CASSVLGGGPQDTQYF. The CDR3 DNA reads as TGTGCCAGCAGCGTATTGGGAGGGGGGCCCCAAGATACGCAGTATTTT.

In its sample, this clone was seen once. V gene TRBV28 combines with J gene TRBJ2-4; 7 bases fit TRBD2. CDR1 and CDR2 from the germline V gene are MDHEN and SYDVKM. V gave up 8 bases and J gave up 1 base; unmatched junction bases: 11. This CDR3 contains 16 residues. CDR3 DNA: TGTGCCAGCGGGTCCGGGACGGGAGGCGCCAAAAACATTCAGTACTTC. It translates to CASGSGTGGAKNIQYF.

This clone was observed a handful of times. The V call is TRBV10-3, the J call TRBJ1-1; TRBD1 agrees at 10 bases. Germline V gene sequence: CDR1 ENHRY, CDR2 SYGVKD. V lost 6 bases and J lost 8; bases outside the gene matches: 12. The CDR3 loop spans 15 amino acids. CDR3 DNA: TGTGCCATCAGGGACTCTGACAGGGGGCAGTTCGAAGCTTTCTTT. Translating gives CAIRDSDRGQFEAFF.

The chain uses TRBV7-9 and TRBJ2-3; TRBD2 aligns across 9 bases. CDR3 length equals 12 residues. The germline CDR1 and CDR2 sequences are SEHNR and FQNEAQ (reference sequence). Unmatched junction bases numbered 5, after V lost 11 bases and J lost 5 bases. The CDR3 sequence is CASQLAGDTQYF. The CDR3 nucleotides read TGTGCCTCCCAACTAGCGGGAGATACGCAGTATTTT.

The gene calls are TRBV18 and TRBJ2-5; possibly TRBD2 for D (5 bases). V gave up 6 bases and J gave up 2 bases, with 16 bases separating them. The CDR3 length is 15 residues. The germline V gene has CDR1 KGHSH and CDR2 LQKENI. The chain's CDR3 is CASSPNYSGQETQYF. In DNA, the CDR3 is TGTGCCAGCTCGCCCAATTACAGCGGTCAAGAGACCCAGTACTTC.

This clone has more than one count but fewer than ten. The chain uses TRBV30 and TRBJ1-2, with D possibly matching TRBD1 (5 bases). V lost 1 base and J 1 base, leaving 7 bases between the germline ends. Germline V gene lookup returns CDR1 GTSNPN and CDR2 SVGIG (reference sequence). There are 13 residues in the CDR3. CDR3: CAWSATVNYGYTF. CDR3 coding DNA: TGTGCCTGGAGTGCGACAGTTAACTATGGCTACACCTTC.

V gene TRBV6-5 combines with J gene TRBJ2-2, with D unclear. CDR1 is MNHEY, CDR2 SVGAGI, per germline. Trimming left V 0 bases short and J 11 bases short, with 19 bases between. The CDR3 has 16 amino acids. CDR3 residues: CASSYSGSRARLELFF. Here the CDR3 DNA reads TGTGCCAGCAGTTACTCGGGTAGTCGTGCTCGACTCGAGCTGTTTTTT.

V and J are TRBV28 and TRBJ1-3, with 7 bases lining up with TRBD1. Germline CDR1 MDHEN, CDR2 SYDVKM. CDR3 length: 15 residues. V lost 4 bases, J lost 0 bases, and 3 bases stayed unmatched. The CDR3 region has the DNA TGTGCCAGCAGTTCGGGACAGTACTCTGGAAACACCATATATTTT. This sequence encodes CASSSGQYSGNTIYF.